The TCR beta chain under discussion was sequenced for a study of blood T cell repertoires in COVID-19. The wider study: The analysed material was cDNA or gDNA that came from T cells, B-cell-depleted T cells, or PBMCs.

Per the original methods: Nucleated cell number was recorded as an estimate derived from reference gene primer amplification. Produced via immunoSEQ multiplex PCR; TCRdb's table is partial and in-frame only. The DNA was the basis for D and trimming; V, J and clone size are from that table. Of about 54,000 clones listed, 65% to 90% are singletons. The CDR3 has 14 amino acids. Trimming shortened V by 4 bases and J by 3 bases, and 13 bases separated the two germline ends. In germline, CDR1 is KGHSH, CDR2 LQKENI. This rearrangement joins TRBV18 to TRBJ2-7; the D gene is possibly TRBD1 (6 bases). This TCR derives from a human donor in a cohort sampled during active COVID-19. The sequencing sample was made of peripheral blood. The CDR3 DNA sequence: TGTGCCAGCTCACTCAGGGGACAAAGCTACGAGCAGTACTTC. Translating gives CASSLRGQSYEQYF. Full variable domain (rest looked up from reference TRBV18 and TRBJ2-7): NAGVMQNPRHLVRRRGQEARLRCSPMKGHSHVYWYRQLPEEGLKFMVYLQKENIIDESGMPKERFSAEFPKEGPSILRIQQVVRGDSAAYFCASSLRGQSYEQYFGPGTRLTVT.